Listed below are T cell receptor beta chains from one sample, sequenced in a study of human T cells and chemical hapten exposure. In TCRdb, the RACE reads were re-called with MiXCR into one record per CDR3 protein. This sample has roughly 130,000 distinct CDR3 sequences, with about 11% found just once. The sample here was whole blood, taken in connection with sensitization to the hapten diphenylcyclopropenone (DPC). The source is a woman in her forties or fifties with alopecia areata. Some clones in this sample may be carry-over from other donors' samples. Both conserved end residues are part of each CDR3. The D gene is left open where the match is weak. The listing skips clone size in some rows; elsewhere it reads once, few, many or a size class.

v_call: TRBV14
clone_size: -
j_call: TRBJ1-1
d_call: -
cdr3_nt: TGTGCCAGCAGCCAAGATTGGAGGGGATACACTGCAGCTTTCTTT
cdr3_aa: CASSQDWRGYTAAFF

v_call: TRBV7-2
clone_size: -
j_call: TRBJ2-2
d_call: -
cdr3_nt: TGTGCCAGCAGTCGGGACTCAAAGAACACCGGGGAGCTGTTTTTT
cdr3_aa: CASSRDSKNTGELFF

v_call: TRBV6-5
clone_size: many
j_call: TRBJ2-1
d_call: TRBD1
cdr3_nt: TGTGCCAGCAGTTACCGGGGACAGGGCAGTGCGGAGCAGTTCTTC
cdr3_aa: CASSYRGQGSAEQFF

v_call: TRBV10-3
clone_size: many
j_call: TRBJ1-1
d_call: -
cdr3_nt: TGTGCCATCAACGGGGCTACGAACACTGAAGCTTTCTTT
cdr3_aa: CAINGATNTEAFF

v_call: TRBV7-2
clone_size: -
j_call: TRBJ1-1
d_call: TRBD1
cdr3_nt: TGTGCCAGCAGCTTCGCCGGACAGGGTAACACTGAAGCTTTCTTT
cdr3_aa: CASSFAGQGNTEAFF

v_call: TRBV20-1
clone_size: few
j_call: TRBJ1-1
d_call: -
cdr3_nt: TGCAGTGCTAGACAAGAGGACGGGGGGGACACTGAAGCTTTCTTT
cdr3_aa: CSARQEDGGDTEAFF

v_call: TRBV4-1
clone_size: few
j_call: TRBJ2-2
d_call: TRBD1
cdr3_nt: TGCGCCAGCCGCAGACAGGGGGGAACCGGGGAGCTGTTTTTT
cdr3_aa: CASRRQGGTGELFF

v_call: TRBV2
clone_size: -
j_call: TRBJ2-3
d_call: TRBD2
cdr3_nt: TGTGCCAGCCTTAGCGGGAGGGCCGGTAGTACGCAGTATTTT
cdr3_aa: CASLSGRAGSTQYF

v_call: TRBV13
clone_size: few
j_call: TRBJ2-3
d_call: -
cdr3_nt: TGTGCCAGCAGCCCAGCGGTCGCCAGCACAGATACGCAGTATTTT
cdr3_aa: CASSPAVASTDTQYF

v_call: TRBV18
clone_size: -
j_call: TRBJ2-7
d_call: -
cdr3_nt: TGTGCCAGCTCACCACGGGGTAGTCTCTACGAGCAGTACTTC
cdr3_aa: CASSPRGSLYEQYF

v_call: TRBV12-3/TRBV12-4
clone_size: few
j_call: TRBJ1-2
d_call: -
cdr3_nt: TGTGCCAGCAGTCCCTACAGGGAAGGCTATGGCTACACCTTC
cdr3_aa: CASSPYREGYGYTF

v_call: TRBV20-1
clone_size: -
j_call: TRBJ2-3
d_call: TRBD1
cdr3_nt: TGCAGTGCCCAGACAGGGGCTGGAGATACGCAGTATTTT
cdr3_aa: CSAQTGAGDTQYF

v_call: TRBV7-2
clone_size: few
j_call: TRBJ2-3
d_call: TRBD2
cdr3_nt: TGTGCCAGCAGCTTAGTCGCGGGAGGGCCGTGGGATACGCAGTATTTT
cdr3_aa: CASSLVAGGPWDTQYF

v_call: TRBV7-8
clone_size: -
j_call: TRBJ2-1
d_call: -
cdr3_nt: TGTGCCAGCAGCCCCCCCCAACTAGCTCTCAATGAGCAGTTCTTC
cdr3_aa: CASSPPQLALNEQFF

v_call: TRBV29-1
clone_size: many
j_call: TRBJ1-1
d_call: -
cdr3_nt: TGCAGCGTTGTTGGGGGCCGTACTGAAGCTTTCTTT
cdr3_aa: CSVVGGRTEAFF

v_call: TRBV27
clone_size: -
j_call: TRBJ2-1
d_call: -
cdr3_nt: TGTGCCAGCAGTTTACCCCCGGGTAATGAGCAGTTCTTC
cdr3_aa: CASSLPPGNEQFF

v_call: TRBV5-1
clone_size: many
j_call: TRBJ2-5
d_call: -
cdr3_nt: TGCGCCAGCAGCTTCGCCCAAGAGACCCAGTACTTC
cdr3_aa: CASSFAQETQYF

v_call: TRBV28
clone_size: medium-sized
j_call: TRBJ1-4
d_call: -
cdr3_nt: TGTGCCAGCAGACCCCCAGGGTTTGAAAAACTGTTTTTT
cdr3_aa: CASRPPGFEKLFF

v_call: TRBV7-9
clone_size: -
j_call: TRBJ1-2
d_call: -
cdr3_nt: TGTGCCAGCAGCCCCCCGACAGGTAGTAGGGATGGCTACACCTTC
cdr3_aa: CASSPPTGSRDGYTF

v_call: TRBV12-3/TRBV12-4
clone_size: many
j_call: TRBJ1-5
d_call: -
cdr3_nt: TGTGCCAGCACCTTAGGGGGCAATCAGCCCCAGCATTTT
cdr3_aa: CASTLGGNQPQHF

v_call: TRBV29-1
clone_size: -
j_call: TRBJ2-7
d_call: TRBD2
cdr3_nt: TGCAGCGTGGGGACTAGCGGCCTCTACGAGCAGTACTTC
cdr3_aa: CSVGTSGLYEQYF

v_call: TRBV20-1
clone_size: many
j_call: TRBJ2-7
d_call: TRBD2
cdr3_nt: TGCAGTGCTAGAGTGGAAGCGGGAGTGTACGAGCAGTACTTC
cdr3_aa: CSARVEAGVYEQYF

v_call: TRBV12-3/TRBV12-4
clone_size: -
j_call: TRBJ2-5
d_call: -
cdr3_nt: TGTGCCAGCAGTTTATCTACCCCCAGGCCAGAGACCCAGTACTTC
cdr3_aa: CASSLSTPRPETQYF

v_call: TRBV6-5
clone_size: -
j_call: TRBJ2-3
d_call: TRBD1
cdr3_nt: TGTGCCAGCAGTTCTCAAGGGGGCGATACGCAGTATTTT
cdr3_aa: CASSSQGGDTQYF

v_call: TRBV19
clone_size: few
j_call: TRBJ1-2
d_call: TRBD1
cdr3_nt: TGTGCCAGTAGCCCAGACAGGGTTTTGGACTATGGCTACACCTTC
cdr3_aa: CASSPDRVLDYGYTF

v_call: TRBV29-1
clone_size: -
j_call: TRBJ2-3
d_call: -
cdr3_nt: TGCAGCGTTTCCTTCGGGCAAGATACGCAGTATTTT
cdr3_aa: CSVSFGQDTQYF

v_call: TRBV20-1
clone_size: few
j_call: TRBJ1-5
d_call: TRBD1
cdr3_nt: TGCAGTGCTAGGGGGACAGGGACCCTTACCCTTAGCAATCAGCCCCAGCATTTT
cdr3_aa: CSARGTGTLTLSNQPQHF

v_call: TRBV5-1
clone_size: few
j_call: TRBJ1-1
d_call: -
cdr3_nt: TGCGCCAGCAGCCTGGGATGGACAGCCATGAACACTGAAGCTTTCTTT
cdr3_aa: CASSLGWTAMNTEAFF

v_call: TRBV10-3
clone_size: -
j_call: TRBJ1-6
d_call: TRBD1
cdr3_nt: TGTGCCATCAGTGATAAGGACAGGAACTCCTATAATTCACCCCTCCACTTT
cdr3_aa: CAISDKDRNSYNSPLHF

v_call: TRBV9
clone_size: many
j_call: TRBJ2-1
d_call: TRBD2
cdr3_nt: TGTGCCAGCAGCGTAGGAGCGGGAGGGCCCCACAATGAGCAGTTCTTC
cdr3_aa: CASSVGAGGPHNEQFF

v_call: TRBV25-1
clone_size: few
j_call: TRBJ1-5
d_call: -
cdr3_nt: TGTGCCAGCAGTGAGCGTCTTTGGAAGGGATTAGGAAATCAGCCCCAGCATTTT
cdr3_aa: CASSERLWKGLGNQPQHF

v_call: TRBV6-1
clone_size: few
j_call: TRBJ2-1
d_call: TRBD2
cdr3_nt: TGTGCCAGCAGTGGGGGGGGGGATGAGCAGTTCTTC
cdr3_aa: CASSGGGDEQFF

v_call: TRBV20-1
clone_size: -
j_call: TRBJ1-5
d_call: TRBD1
cdr3_nt: TGCAGTGCACTCGGACAGGGCAATCAGCCCCAGCATTTT
cdr3_aa: CSALGQGNQPQHF

v_call: TRBV9
clone_size: few
j_call: TRBJ1-5
d_call: -
cdr3_nt: TGTGCCAGCAGCGTAGAAGGGATCAATCAGCCCCAGCATTTT
cdr3_aa: CASSVEGINQPQHF

v_call: TRBV12-3/TRBV12-4
clone_size: -
j_call: TRBJ2-5
d_call: TRBD1
cdr3_nt: TGTGCCAGCAGTGATACCGGGACAGGGGCAGAGACCCAGTACTTC
cdr3_aa: CASSDTGTGAETQYF

v_call: TRBV5-6
clone_size: few
j_call: TRBJ2-7
d_call: TRBD2
cdr3_nt: TGTGCCAGCAGCTGGTCTTCGGCGGGAGTACTTTACGAGCAGTACTTC
cdr3_aa: CASSWSSAGVLYEQYF

v_call: TRBV12-3/TRBV12-4
clone_size: few
j_call: TRBJ1-5
d_call: -
cdr3_nt: TGTGCCAGCAGTTTAGCGGGGTTTAGCAATCAGCCCCAGCATTTT
cdr3_aa: CASSLAGFSNQPQHF

v_call: TRBV18
clone_size: -
j_call: TRBJ2-7
d_call: -
cdr3_nt: TGTGCCAGCTCACCGGGAAGACCGAGCTACGAGCAGTACTTC
cdr3_aa: CASSPGRPSYEQYF

v_call: TRBV7-2
clone_size: many
j_call: TRBJ2-2
d_call: -
cdr3_nt: TGTGCCAGCAGCTTAGGGGCCGGGGAGCTGTTTTTT
cdr3_aa: CASSLGAGELFF

v_call: TRBV25-1
clone_size: -
j_call: TRBJ1-1
d_call: TRBD1
cdr3_nt: TGTGCCAGCCAAATGGCAGGGGGCACTGAAGCTTTCTTT
cdr3_aa: CASQMAGGTEAFF

v_call: TRBV7-9
clone_size: -
j_call: TRBJ1-2
d_call: -
cdr3_nt: TGTGCCAGCAGCTTAGCAGGGGGATCGTCCTATGGCTACACCTTC
cdr3_aa: CASSLAGGSSYGYTF

v_call: TRBV5-1
clone_size: -
j_call: TRBJ2-5
d_call: -
cdr3_nt: TGCGCCAGCAGCTTGGCCAAGGTAGTTGGTGGAGAGACCCAGTACTTC
cdr3_aa: CASSLAKVVGGETQYF

v_call: TRBV10-3
clone_size: many
j_call: TRBJ2-7
d_call: -
cdr3_nt: TGTGCCATCAGTGCCCTCGGCCCGCCCTACGAGCAGTACTTC
cdr3_aa: CAISALGPPYEQYF

v_call: TRBV7-2
clone_size: few
j_call: TRBJ1-4
d_call: -
cdr3_nt: TGTGCCAGCAGCCGAAATAGGGCTAATGAAAAACTGTTTTTT
cdr3_aa: CASSRNRANEKLFF

v_call: TRBV21-1
clone_size: few
j_call: TRBJ1-4
d_call: -
cdr3_nt: TGTGCCAGCAGCAAAGCGCTTGGACGGGAAAAACTGTTTTTT
cdr3_aa: CASSKALGREKLFF

v_call: TRBV10-1
clone_size: many
j_call: TRBJ2-2
d_call: -
cdr3_nt: TGCGCCAGCAGTGAGTCAGGAAGAGCGAACACCGGGGAGCTGTTTTTT
cdr3_aa: CASSESGRANTGELFF

v_call: TRBV6-5
clone_size: many
j_call: TRBJ2-2
d_call: TRBD2
cdr3_nt: TGTGCCAGCAGGAAGCGGGGACGCACCGGGGAGCTGTTTTTT
cdr3_aa: CASRKRGRTGELFF